The 31 T cell receptor beta chains listed next were all sequenced from one sample in a study of cytomegalovirus exposure and HLA in healthy donors. 60 Vbeta and 13 Jbeta primers were used in PCR. Assay: immunoSEQ multiplex PCR; the TCRdb copy retains only in-frame clones and omits some. Counted here are some 85,000 clones, about 74% occurring once; the ten biggest clones make up less than 4.5%. The specimen sequenced was PBMCs. Receptors were obtained from a young man in good health and CMV-seronegative.

The chain employs TRBV27 and TRBJ2-3; 15 nucleotides match TRBD2. Trimming cost V 3 bases and J 5 bases; bases outside gene matches: 9. The CDR3 is 18 amino acids. CDR1 and CDR2 from the germline V gene are MNHEY and SMNVEV (reference sequence). CDR3 sequence reads: CASSLGPGLAGGGDTQYF. CDR3 DNA: TGTGCCAGCAGTTTGGGGCCGGGACTAGCGGGAGGAGGAGATACGCAGTATTTT.

The gene calls are TRBV7-9 and TRBJ2-2; 7 nucleotides match TRBD1. The CDR3 loop spans 16 amino acids. From germline, CDR1 is SEHNR and CDR2 FQNEAQ (reference sequence). Trimming cost V 3 bases and J 0 bases; bases outside gene matches: 4. CDR3 loop: CASSFIGGANTGELFF. The CDR3 bases are TGTGCCAGCAGCTTCATAGGGGGCGCGAACACCGGGGAGCTGTTTTTT. Supplemented by reference TRBV7-9 and TRBJ2-2, the full variable domain reads DTGVSQNPRHKITKRGQNVTFRCDPISEHNRLYWYRQTLGQGPEFLTYFQNEAQLEKSRLLSDRFSAERPKGSFSTLEIQRTEQGDSAMYLCASSFIGGANTGELFFGEGSRLTVL.

The chain uses TRBV7-2 and TRBJ1-1; TRBD1 might be the D (5 bases). Germline V lookup: CDR1 SGHTA, CDR2 FQGNSA. This CDR3 is 15 amino acids long. Trimming took 5 bases from V and 1 from J, leaving 14 bases between them. The CDR3 nucleotides are TGTGCCAGCAGCAACCCGGGACTCCAGAACACTGAAGCTTTCTTT. Its translation: CASSNPGLQNTEAFF.

In nucleotides, the CDR3 is TGTGCCAGCAGCCTCGCTGACAGGGCGACCGGGGAGCTGTTTTTT. It encodes CASSLADRATGELFF. The chain uses TRBV9 and TRBJ2-2, with 7 bases fitting TRBD1. V lost 4 bases to trimming and J lost 5 bases; unmatched junction nucleotides: 8. Germline V gene lookup returns CDR1 SGDLS and CDR2 YYNGEE. This CDR3 is built from 15 residues.

The CDR3 region has the DNA TGTGCCCGACTCAGGGGGCTTGGCTACACCTTC. Protein sequence: CARLRGLGYTF. The rearrangement joins TRBV30 to TRBJ1-2, with 8 bases that match TRBD1. From germline, CDR1 is GTSNPN and CDR2 SVGIG (reference sequence). The CDR3 is made up of 11 amino acids. The V and J ends lost 8 bases and 7 bases, in that order; junction bases with no gene match: 6.

V gene TRBV2 combines with J gene TRBJ1-5, with TRBD1 identical over 8 bases. Germline CDR1 SNHLY, CDR2 FYNNEI. CDR3 length: 14 residues. Germline trimming cut 3 bases from V and 7 bases from J; bases unmatched to any gene: 5. The CDR3 sequence: CASSDQGAEQPQHF. Here the CDR3 DNA reads TGTGCCAGCAGTGACCAGGGGGCGGAACAGCCCCAGCATTTT.

This chain links TRBV6-5 with TRBJ1-2; no clear D gene. CDR1 is MNHEY, CDR2 SVGAGI, per germline. Trimming shortened V by 6 bases and J by 3 bases, and 17 bases separated the two germline ends. The CDR3 length is 15 residues. CDR3: CASSPLVRVDYGYTF. In DNA form, the CDR3 reads TGTGCCAGCAGCCCCCTTGTGAGGGTAGACTATGGCTACACCTTC.

V usage is TRBV19 and J usage is TRBJ2-1; TRBD2 matches at 12 bases. V was pared by 5 bases and J by 5 bases, with 4 bases of the junction left unmatched. This CDR3 spans 15 amino acids. Germline V CDR1 and CDR2: LNHDA, SQIVND (reference sequence). In nucleotides, the CDR3 is TGTGCCAGTAGTTTACTAGCGGGGGGAAACAATGAGCAGTTCTTC. Translating it yields CASSLLAGGNNEQFF.

V gene TRBV6-4 combines with J gene TRBJ1-2; D uncertain. This CDR3 is 15 amino acids long. Germline V lookup: CDR1 MRHNA, CDR2 SNTAGT. Trimming took off 4 bases at V and 5 bases at J, with 17 bases between the two ends. As DNA, the CDR3 is TGTGCCAGCAGTGTAGGCGGGCTTCCCTTTTATGGCTACACCTTC. It specifies CASSVGGLPFYGYTF.

The rearrangement links TRBV7-2 to TRBJ2-1, with 10 positions matching TRBD2. CDR1 is SGHTA, CDR2 FQGNSA, per germline. V shed 6 bases and J 4 bases; nucleotides not matched to a gene: 9. This CDR3 comprises 16 residues. DNA of the CDR3: TGTGCCAGCAGTCCAGGGGGTAGCGGGGGGTACAATGAGCAGTTCTTC. Translation gives CASSPGGSGGYNEQFF.

V usage is TRBV27 and J usage is TRBJ1-5; 8 nucleotides match TRBD1. The CDR3 totals 15 residues. Germline V gene lookup returns CDR1 MNHEY and CDR2 SMNVEV (reference sequence). V dropped 5 bases and J dropped 7; count of bases not matched to a gene: 10. The CDR3 protein is CASSPLGTGLQPQHF. The DNA of the CDR3 is TGTGCCAGCAGTCCGCTCGGGACAGGACTCCAGCCCCAGCATTTT.

The J gene is TRBJ1-1, the V gene TRBV7-9; no clear D gene. The CDR3 contains 13 residues. Germline loops: CDR1 SEHNR, CDR2 FQNEAQ (reference sequence). The ends were cut back, 4 bases at V and 0 bases at J, with 6 bases in the middle. Here the CDR3 reads CASSSSLNTEAFF. In nucleotides, the CDR3 is TGTGCCAGCAGCTCCTCGTTGAACACTGAAGCTTTCTTT.

The chain uses TRBV4-1 and TRBJ2-2; TRBD2 matches 11 bases. Germline trimming cut 3 bases from V and 3 bases from J; bases unmatched to any gene: 6. CDR3 length: 17 amino acids. Germline CDR1 reads MGHRA; CDR2 reads YSYEKL. CDR3 DNA: TGCGCCAGCAGCCATAATAGCGGGGGGGCCGACACCGGGGAGCTGTTTTTT. It codes for CASSHNSGGADTGELFF.

This chain links TRBV19 with TRBJ1-5, with 7 nucleotides matching TRBD1. The CDR3 consists of 17 residues. Germline V gives CDR1 LNHDA, CDR2 SQIVND (reference sequence). The junction had 9 bases not matched to a gene; V was cut back by 4 bases and J by 0 bases. The CDR3: CASSNRGTDYSNQPQHF. In DNA form, the CDR3 reads TGTGCCAGTAGTAATCGAGGGACAGATTATAGCAATCAGCCCCAGCATTTT.

V usage is TRBV2 and J usage is TRBJ1-1, with D perhaps matching TRBD1 (6 bases). V lost 5 bases and J 4 bases, leaving 14 bases between the germline ends. The germline gives CDR1 SNHLY, CDR2 FYNNEI. The CDR3 contains 14 residues. The CDR3: CASSPTGKGTEAFF. The CDR3 region has the DNA TGTGCCAGCAGTCCGACAGGAAAGGGCACTGAAGCTTTCTTT. Variable domain in full (rest from reference TRBV2 and TRBJ1-1): EPEVTQTPSHQVTQMGQEVILRCVPISNHLYFYWYRQILGQKVEFLVSFYNNEISEKSEIFDDQFSVERPDGSNFTLKIRSTKLEDSAMYFCASSPTGKGTEAFFGQGTRLTVV.

The V call is TRBV27, the J call TRBJ2-5, with TRBD1 as a possible D gene (6 bases). This CDR3 spans 14 amino acids. V was cut by 5 bases and J by 2 bases, with 12 bases left in between. Germline loops: CDR1 MNHEY, CDR2 SMNVEV (reference sequence). The chain's CDR3 is CASSETGIQETQYF. The CDR3 nucleotides are TGTGCCAGCAGTGAAACAGGGATTCAAGAGACCCAGTACTTC.

The rearrangement uses TRBV5-1 and TRBJ2-7; D unresolved. Trimming removed 5 bases at V and 3 bases at J, with 9 bases between. The CDR3 has 12 residues. Germline V lookup: CDR1 SGHRS, CDR2 YFSETQ. The CDR3 DNA reads as TGCGCCAGCAGTGTAGATAACTACGAGCAGTACTTC. Its protein is CASSVDNYEQYF.

This chain uses TRBV6-1 with TRBJ2-7; weak D call: TRBD2 (5 bases). Germline CDR1 reads MNHNS; CDR2 reads SASEGT. This CDR3 comprises 13 residues. V dropped 8 bases and J dropped 3 bases, with 14 bases sitting between them. CDR3 loop: CASHTWTVYEQYF. DNA of the CDR3: TGTGCCAGCCACACCTGGACTGTCTACGAGCAGTACTTC.

This rearrangement joins TRBV19 to TRBJ2-3; D unresolved. This CDR3 comprises 12 residues. The V gene's germline CDR1 is LNHDA and CDR2 SQIVND (reference sequence). V was shortened by 6 bases and J by 8 bases, with 12 bases between the two germline ends. This chain's CDR3 is CASRPASGTQYF. Here the CDR3 DNA reads TGTGCCAGTAGACCTGCTTCGGGTACGCAGTATTTT.

The V call is TRBV4-3, the J call TRBJ1-3; D not certain. With 0 bases removed from V and 0 bases from J, the gap between germline ends came to 6 bases. Germline CDR1 LGHNA, CDR2 YSLEER. The CDR3 has 15 amino acids. The CDR3 loop is CASSQDPSSGNTIYF. The CDR3 DNA reads TGCGCCAGCAGCCAAGATCCGAGCTCTGGAAACACCATATATTTT.

The chain carries TRBV13 and TRBJ1-2; unclear D gene. This CDR3 comprises 17 residues. With 0 bases removed from V and 2 bases from J, the gap between germline ends came to 16 bases. Germline V gene sequence: CDR1 PRHDT, CDR2 FYEKMQ (reference sequence). CDR3 amino acids: CASSLGALAAENYGYTF. The CDR3 region has the DNA TGTGCCAGCAGCTTAGGCGCCCTCGCGGCGGAGAACTATGGCTACACCTTC.

This chain links TRBV7-9 with TRBJ2-2, with no clear D. This CDR3 comprises 14 residues. V was clipped by 3 bases and J by 2 bases, with 7 bases between them. Germline V gene lookup returns CDR1 SEHNR and CDR2 FQNEAQ (reference sequence). The CDR3, as DNA: TGTGCCAGCAGCTTTAGTTATAACACCGGGGAGCTGTTTTTT. It is translated as CASSFSYNTGELFF.

The chain joins TRBV29-1 to TRBJ2-1; 16 nucleotides line up with TRBD2. Germline V gene sequence: CDR1 SQVTM, CDR2 ANQGSEA. The CDR3 is 17 residues long. V lost 4 bases, J lost 6 bases, and 9 bases stayed unmatched. Here the CDR3 DNA reads TGCAGCGTTGGGGGACTAGCGGGAGGGCCGTGGGGCAATGAGCAGTTCTTC. This encodes CSVGGLAGGPWGNEQFF.

This sequence joins TRBV11-3 and TRBJ2-2, with D unclear. V lost 2 bases to trimming and J lost 2 bases, with 9 bases between them. Germline V lookup: CDR1 SGHNT, CDR2 YENEEA. The CDR3 is made up of 15 amino acids. The CDR3 region is CASSLTNQNTGELFF. CDR3 sequence (DNA): TGTGCCAGCAGCTTAACTAACCAAAACACCGGGGAGCTGTTTTTT.

CDR3 residues: CASSQDEQGNQPQHF. The DNA for the CDR3 is TGCGCCAGCAGCCAAGACGAACAGGGGAATCAGCCCCAGCATTTT. The rearrangement uses TRBV4-1 and TRBJ1-5; 7 positions agree with TRBD1. Trimming cost V 0 bases and J 4 bases; bases outside gene matches: 3. Germline loops: CDR1 MGHRA, CDR2 YSYEKL. The CDR3 extends over 15 amino acids.

The chain joins TRBV6-1 to TRBJ2-4; no definite D call. This CDR3 contains 16 residues. Germline V lookup: CDR1 MNHNS, CDR2 SASEGT. V gave up 1 base and J gave up 0 bases, with 10 bases separating them. CDR3 protein: CASSEGPNLAKNIQYF. The CDR3 DNA follows: TGTGCCAGCAGTGAAGGGCCCAATTTAGCCAAAAACATTCAGTACTTC.

The chain uses TRBV5-4 and TRBJ1-1, with 8 nucleotides matching TRBD1. The V gene's germline CDR1 is SGHNT and CDR2 YYREEE (reference sequence). Germline trimming cut 4 bases from V and 4 bases from J; bases unmatched to any gene: 6. This CDR3 has 14 residues. The CDR3 coding sequence is TGTGCCAGCAGCAAACCGACAGGGGTCACTGAAGCTTTCTTT. It is translated as CASSKPTGVTEAFF.

This sequence joins TRBV10-3 and TRBJ2-7; 9 bases agree with TRBD1. Germline V gives CDR1 ENHRY, CDR2 SYGVKD. Unmatched junction bases numbered 5, after V lost 6 bases and J lost 2 bases. This CDR3 is built from 14 residues. The CDR3 nucleotides are TGTGCCATCAGGGGACAGGGTTTGGCCTACGAGCAGTACTTC. It yields the protein CAIRGQGLAYEQYF.

This sequence joins TRBV7-2 and TRBJ2-7; 8 bases line up with TRBD1. The junction had 8 bases not matched to a gene; V was cut back by 1 base and J by 3 bases. Germline V lookup: CDR1 SGHTA, CDR2 FQGNSA. The CDR3 extends over 16 amino acids. The CDR3 nucleotides read TGTGCCAGCAGCTTAGTCCCCGACAGGGGCGGCTACGAGCAGTACTTC. This gives the protein CASSLVPDRGGYEQYF.

The rearrangement uses TRBV10-1 and TRBJ2-3, with a possible D match to TRBD1 (6 bases). The CDR3 is 14 amino acids. CDR1 is WNHNN, CDR2 SYGVQD, per germline (reference sequence). V lost 4 bases and J lost 2, with 10 bases in between. For the CDR3, the DNA is TGCGCCAGCAGTGTAGACAGGTTCACAGATACGCAGTATTTT. It yields the protein CASSVDRFTDTQYF.

The V and J genes are TRBV2 and TRBJ1-2; 9 nucleotides align to TRBD1. CDR3 length: 13 residues. The junction had 5 bases not matched to a gene; V was cut back by 7 bases and J by 5 bases. CDR1 and CDR2 (germline): SNHLY, FYNNEI. The CDR3, as DNA: TGTGCCAGCACGTCCGACAGGGGGTATGGCTACACCTTC. Translating gives CASTSDRGYGYTF.